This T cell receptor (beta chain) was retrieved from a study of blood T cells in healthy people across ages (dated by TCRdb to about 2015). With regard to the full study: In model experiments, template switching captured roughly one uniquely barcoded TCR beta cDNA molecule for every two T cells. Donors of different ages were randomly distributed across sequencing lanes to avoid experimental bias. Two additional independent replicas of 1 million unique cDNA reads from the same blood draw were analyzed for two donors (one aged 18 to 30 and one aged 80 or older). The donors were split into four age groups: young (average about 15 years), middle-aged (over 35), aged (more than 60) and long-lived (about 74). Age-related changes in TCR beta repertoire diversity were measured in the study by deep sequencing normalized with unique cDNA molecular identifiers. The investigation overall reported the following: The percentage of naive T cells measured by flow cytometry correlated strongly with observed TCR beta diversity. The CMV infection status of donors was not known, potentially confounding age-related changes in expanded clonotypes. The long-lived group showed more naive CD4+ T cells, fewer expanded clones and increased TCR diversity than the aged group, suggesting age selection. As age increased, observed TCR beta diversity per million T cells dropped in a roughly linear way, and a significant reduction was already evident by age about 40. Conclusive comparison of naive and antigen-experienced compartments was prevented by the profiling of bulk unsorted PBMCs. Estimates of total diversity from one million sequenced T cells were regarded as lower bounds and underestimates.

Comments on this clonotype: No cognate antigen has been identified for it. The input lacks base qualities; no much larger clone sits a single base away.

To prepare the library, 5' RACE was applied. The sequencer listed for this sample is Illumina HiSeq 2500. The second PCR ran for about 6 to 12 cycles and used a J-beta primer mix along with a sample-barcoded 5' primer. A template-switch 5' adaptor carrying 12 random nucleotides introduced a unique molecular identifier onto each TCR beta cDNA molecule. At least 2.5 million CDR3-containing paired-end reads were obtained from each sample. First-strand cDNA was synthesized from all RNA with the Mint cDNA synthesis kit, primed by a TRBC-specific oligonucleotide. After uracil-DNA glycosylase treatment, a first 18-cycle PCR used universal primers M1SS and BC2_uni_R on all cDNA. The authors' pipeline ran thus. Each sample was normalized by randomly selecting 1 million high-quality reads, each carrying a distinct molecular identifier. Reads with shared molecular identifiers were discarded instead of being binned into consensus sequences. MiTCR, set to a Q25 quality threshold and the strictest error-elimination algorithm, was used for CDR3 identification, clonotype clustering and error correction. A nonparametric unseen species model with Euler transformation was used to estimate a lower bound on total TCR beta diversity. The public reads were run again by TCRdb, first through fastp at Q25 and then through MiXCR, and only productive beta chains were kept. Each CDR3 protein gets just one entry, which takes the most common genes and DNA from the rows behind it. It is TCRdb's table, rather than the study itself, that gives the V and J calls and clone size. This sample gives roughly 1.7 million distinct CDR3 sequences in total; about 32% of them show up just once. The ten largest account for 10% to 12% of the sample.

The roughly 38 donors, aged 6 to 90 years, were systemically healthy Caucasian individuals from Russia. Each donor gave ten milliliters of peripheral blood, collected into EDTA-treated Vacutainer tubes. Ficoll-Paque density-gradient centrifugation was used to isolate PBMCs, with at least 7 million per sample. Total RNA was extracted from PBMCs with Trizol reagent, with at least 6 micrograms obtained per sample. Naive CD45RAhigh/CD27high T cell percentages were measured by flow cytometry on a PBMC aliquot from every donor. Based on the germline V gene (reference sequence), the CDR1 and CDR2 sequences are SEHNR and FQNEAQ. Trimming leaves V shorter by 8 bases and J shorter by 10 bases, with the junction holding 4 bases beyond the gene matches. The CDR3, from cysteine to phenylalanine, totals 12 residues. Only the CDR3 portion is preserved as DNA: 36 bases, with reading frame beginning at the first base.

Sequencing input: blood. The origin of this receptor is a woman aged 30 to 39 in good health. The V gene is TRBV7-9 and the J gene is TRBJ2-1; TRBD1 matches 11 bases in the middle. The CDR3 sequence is CASWDRGGEQFF. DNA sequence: TGTGCCAGCTGGGACAGGGGGGGCGAGCAGTTCTTC.